A selection of T cell receptor beta chains follows, all from one sample in a study of T cell responses to AZD1222 COVID-19 vaccine. Assay used: immunoSEQ multiplex PCR; TCRdb lists only in-frame clones, some missing. The repertoire holds over 150,000 clones, with 75% to 90% as singletons. This specimen consisted of peripheral blood, obtained on day 0 of AZD1222 vaccination. These receptors were obtained from an adult in good health. The conserved cysteine and the conserved F or W are not part of the CDR3 here.

cdr3_aa: ASSLDTSNQPQH
v_call: TRBV5-1
j_call: TRBJ1-5

cdr3_aa: AIRDGSYEQY
v_call: TRBV10-3
j_call: TRBJ2-7

cdr3_aa: ASRSGGARTDTQY
v_call: TRBV5-1
j_call: TRBJ2-3

cdr3_aa: ASRGQSNQPQH
v_call: TRBV2
j_call: TRBJ1-5

cdr3_aa: ASRPDFSYEQY
v_call: TRBV7-2
j_call: TRBJ2-7

cdr3_aa: ATSGPYPGGPTDTQY
v_call: TRBV24-1
j_call: TRBJ2-3

cdr3_aa: ASSQAGTQTGELF
v_call: TRBV3-1/TRBV3-2
j_call: TRBJ2-2

cdr3_aa: ASSLYAGSTGELF
v_call: TRBV5-1
j_call: TRBJ2-2

cdr3_aa: ASSDPGRVSSYEQY
v_call: TRBV11-2
j_call: TRBJ2-7

cdr3_aa: ASSQGRGSYEQY
v_call: TRBV3-1/TRBV3-2
j_call: TRBJ2-7

cdr3_aa: ASSEYRANTEAF
v_call: TRBV3-1/TRBV3-2
j_call: TRBJ1-1

cdr3_aa: ASSFFQREESVEQY
v_call: TRBV28
j_call: TRBJ2-7

cdr3_aa: AITRSQGKNTEAF
v_call: TRBV10-3
j_call: TRBJ1-1

cdr3_aa: ASSLKGNYGYT
v_call: TRBV5-4
j_call: TRBJ1-2

cdr3_aa: ASSPRASYNEQF
v_call: TRBV5-1
j_call: TRBJ2-1

cdr3_aa: ASSSRAAGDTEAF
v_call: TRBV28
j_call: TRBJ1-1

cdr3_aa: ASSEARHIPF
v_call: TRBV6-1
j_call: TRBJ1-1

cdr3_aa: ASSPPTAKNIQY
v_call: TRBV5-1
j_call: TRBJ2-4

cdr3_aa: ASSQDWRRLISYEQY
v_call: TRBV4-1
j_call: TRBJ2-7

cdr3_aa: ASSTSGGPFRGSDTQY
v_call: TRBV19
j_call: TRBJ2-3

cdr3_aa: ASSPMGLAGGPRQF
v_call: TRBV28
j_call: TRBJ2-1

cdr3_aa: ASSGRGQSTMNSPLH
v_call: TRBV7-2
j_call: TRBJ1-6

cdr3_aa: ASSVAGNYEQY
v_call: TRBV2
j_call: TRBJ2-7

cdr3_aa: ASSTGRTSGANVLT
v_call: TRBV19
j_call: TRBJ2-6

cdr3_aa: ASSIRGPGYT
v_call: TRBV28
j_call: TRBJ1-2

cdr3_aa: ASIDGTSGNEQF
v_call: TRBV5-4
j_call: TRBJ2-1

cdr3_aa: ASSPTRESYGYT
v_call: TRBV5-4
j_call: TRBJ1-2